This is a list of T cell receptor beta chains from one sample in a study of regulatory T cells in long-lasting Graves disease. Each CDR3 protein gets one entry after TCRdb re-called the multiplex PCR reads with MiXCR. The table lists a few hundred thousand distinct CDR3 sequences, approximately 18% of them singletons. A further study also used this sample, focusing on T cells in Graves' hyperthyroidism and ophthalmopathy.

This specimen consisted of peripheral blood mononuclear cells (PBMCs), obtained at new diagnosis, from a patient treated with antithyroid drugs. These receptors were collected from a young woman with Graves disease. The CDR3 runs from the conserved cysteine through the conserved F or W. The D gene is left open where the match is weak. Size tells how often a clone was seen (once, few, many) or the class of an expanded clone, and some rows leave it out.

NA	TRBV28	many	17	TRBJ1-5	CASSLWQGRPSNQPQHF	TGTGCCAGCAGTTTATGGCAGGGCCGACCTAGCAATCAGCCCCAGCATTTT
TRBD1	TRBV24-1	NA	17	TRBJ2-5	CATSDAADRGLRETQYF	TGTGCCACCAGTGACGCCGCTGACAGGGGACTTAGAGAGACCCAGTACTTC
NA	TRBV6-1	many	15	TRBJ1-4	CASSVVGLGNEKLFF	TGTGCCAGCAGTGTGGTGGGGCTCGGTAATGAAAAACTGTTTTTT
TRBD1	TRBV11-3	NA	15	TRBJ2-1	CASSLEWTGNNEQFF	TGTGCCAGCAGCTTAGAATGGACAGGGAACAATGAGCAGTTCTTC
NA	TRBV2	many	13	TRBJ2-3	CASSPGGPDTQYF	TGTGCCAGCAGTCCCGGGGGTCCAGATACGCAGTATTTT
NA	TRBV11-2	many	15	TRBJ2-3	CASSLGSVGTDTQYF	TGTGCCAGCAGCTTAGGTAGCGTGGGCACAGATACGCAGTATTTT
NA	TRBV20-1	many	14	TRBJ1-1	CSARPRRGGTEAFF	TGCAGTGCTAGACCCCGAAGGGGTGGCACTGAAGCTTTCTTT
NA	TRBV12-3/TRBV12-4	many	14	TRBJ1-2	CASSFHGANYGYTF	TGTGCCAGCAGTTTTCACGGGGCCAACTATGGCTACACCTTC
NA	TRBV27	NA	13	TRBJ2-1	CASSSPLHNEQFF	TGTGCCAGCAGTTCCCCCCTCCACAATGAGCAGTTCTTC
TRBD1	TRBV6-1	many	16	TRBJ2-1	CASSPSTGGIYNEQFF	TGTGCCAGCAGCCCATCGACAGGGGGCATCTACAATGAGCAGTTCTTC
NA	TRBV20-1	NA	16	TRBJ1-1	CSARDGSPQGLTEAFF	TGCAGTGCTAGAGATGGCTCTCCACAGGGCCTAACTGAAGCTTTCTTT
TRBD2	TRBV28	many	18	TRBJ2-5	CASSALGLAGVGQETQYF	TGTGCCAGCAGTGCATTGGGACTAGCGGGGGTGGGGCAAGAGACCCAGTACTTC
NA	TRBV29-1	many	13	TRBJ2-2	CSVKADNTGELFF	TGCAGCGTTAAGGCAGATAACACCGGGGAGCTGTTTTTT
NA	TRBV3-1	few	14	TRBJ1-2	CASSHQGPRSGYTF	TGTGCCAGCAGTCACCAGGGCCCTCGGTCTGGCTACACCTTC
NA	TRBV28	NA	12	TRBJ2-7	CASSLPWYEQYF	TGTGCCAGCAGTTTACCGTGGTACGAGCAGTACTTC
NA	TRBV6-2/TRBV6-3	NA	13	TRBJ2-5	CASSYPSVETQYF	TGTGCCAGCAGTTACCCGAGCGTAGAGACCCAGTACTTC
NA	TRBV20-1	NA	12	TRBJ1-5	CSARDRGTPQHF	TGCAGTGCTAGAGATCGGGGGACGCCCCAGCATTTT
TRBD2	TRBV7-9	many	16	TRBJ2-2	CASSTRTSGSTGELFF	TGTGCCAGCAGCACCCGGACTAGCGGTTCTACCGGGGAGCTGTTTTTT
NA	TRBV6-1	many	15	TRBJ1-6	CASSESDGLNSPLHF	TGTGCCAGCAGTGAATCGGACGGGCTGAATTCACCCCTCCACTTT
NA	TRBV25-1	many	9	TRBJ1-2	CASNGGYTF	TGTGCCAGCAATGGTGGCTACACCTTC
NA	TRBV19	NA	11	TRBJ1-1	CASNRSPEAFF	TGTGCCAGTAACAGAAGCCCTGAAGCTTTCTTT
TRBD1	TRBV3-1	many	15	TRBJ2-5	CASSQTGGLQETQYF	TGTGCCAGCAGCCAGACAGGGGGTCTCCAAGAGACCCAGTACTTC
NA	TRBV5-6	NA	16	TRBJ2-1	CASRKTVGSSYNEQFF	TGTGCCAGCAGGAAAACAGTGGGGAGCTCCTACAATGAGCAGTTCTTC
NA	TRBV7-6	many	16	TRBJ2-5	CASSSRRRGGGETQYF	TGTGCCAGCAGCTCCCGGCGCAGAGGGGGTGGAGAGACCCAGTACTTC
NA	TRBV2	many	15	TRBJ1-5	CASSEGEGNNQPQHF	TGTGCCAGCAGTGAGGGTGAGGGGAATAATCAGCCCCAGCATTTT
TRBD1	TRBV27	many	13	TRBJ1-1	CASSLGGDSEAFF	TGTGCCAGCAGCCTTGGCGGGGACAGTGAAGCTTTCTTT
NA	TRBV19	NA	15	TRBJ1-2	CASSMGEGGNYGYTF	TGTGCCAGTAGTATGGGTGAGGGAGGAAACTATGGCTACACCTTC
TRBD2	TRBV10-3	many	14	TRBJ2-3	CAIKGLANTDTQYF	TGTGCCATCAAGGGACTAGCTAACACAGATACGCAGTATTTT
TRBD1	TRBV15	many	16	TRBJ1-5	CATSRDPGQGGQPQHF	TGTGCCACCAGCAGAGACCCTGGACAGGGCGGTCAGCCCCAGCATTTT
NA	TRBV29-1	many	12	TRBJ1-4	CSVGAKGEKLFF	TGCAGCGTTGGTGCCAAGGGTGAAAAACTGTTTTTT
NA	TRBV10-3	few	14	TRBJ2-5	CAISPRPSQETQYF	TGTGCCATCAGTCCGAGACCCAGCCAAGAGACCCAGTACTTC
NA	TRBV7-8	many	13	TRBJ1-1	CASRTGRDTEAFF	TGTGCCAGCAGGACTGGGCGGGACACTGAAGCTTTCTTT
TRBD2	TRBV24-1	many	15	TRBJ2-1	CATGQGLAGGYEQFF	TGTGCCACCGGCCAGGGACTAGCGGGAGGCTATGAGCAGTTCTTC
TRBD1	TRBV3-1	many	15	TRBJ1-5	CASSPTGGFNQPQHF	TGTGCCAGCAGCCCGACAGGGGGTTTCAATCAGCCCCAGCATTTT
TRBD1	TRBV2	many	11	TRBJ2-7	CASRTGIEQYF	TGTGCCAGCAGGACAGGGATCGAGCAGTACTTC
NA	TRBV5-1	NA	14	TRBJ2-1	CASRFGYPHNEQFF	TGCGCCAGCCGATTTGGCTATCCCCACAATGAGCAGTTCTTC
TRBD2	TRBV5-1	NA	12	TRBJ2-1	CASSRGGFGQFF	TGCGCCAGCAGCCGGGGGGGATTTGGGCAGTTCTTC
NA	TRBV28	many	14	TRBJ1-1	CASSSGGRFTEAFF	TGTGCCAGCAGTTCTGGGGGGAGGTTCACTGAAGCTTTCTTT
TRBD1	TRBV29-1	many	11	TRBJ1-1	CSVPGGTEAFF	TGCAGCGTTCCAGGGGGGACTGAAGCTTTCTTT
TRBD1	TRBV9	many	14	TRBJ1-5	CASSVGDRGQPQHF	TGTGCCAGCAGCGTAGGGGACAGGGGACAGCCCCAGCATTTT
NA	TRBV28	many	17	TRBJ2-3	CASSLVGSGGSTDTQYF	TGTGCCAGCAGCCTCGTGGGTAGCGGAGGGAGCACAGATACGCAGTATTTT
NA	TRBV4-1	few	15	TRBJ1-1	CASSQDSRSNTEAFF	TGCGCCAGCAGCCAAGATAGCCGGTCGAACACTGAAGCTTTCTTT
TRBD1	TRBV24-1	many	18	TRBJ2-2	CATSDSQPTPGGPGELFF	TGTGCCACCAGTGATTCACAACCGACCCCAGGGGGCCCCGGGGAGCTGTTTTTT
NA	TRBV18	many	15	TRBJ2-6	CASSPDNSGANVLTF	TGTGCCAGCTCACCGGACAACTCTGGGGCCAACGTCCTGACTTTC
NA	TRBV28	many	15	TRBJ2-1	CASSSVGSSYNEQFF	TGTGCCAGCAGTTCTGTCGGGAGCTCCTACAATGAGCAGTTCTTC
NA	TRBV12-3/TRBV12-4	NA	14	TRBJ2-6	CASRQLSGANVLTF	TGTGCCAGCAGACAACTCTCTGGGGCCAACGTCCTGACTTTC
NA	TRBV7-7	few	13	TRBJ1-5	CASSRDFNQPQHF	TGTGCTAGCAGCCGGGACTTCAATCAGCCCCAGCATTTT
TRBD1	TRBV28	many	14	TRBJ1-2	CASSSGQANYGYTF	TGTGCCAGCAGTTCCGGACAGGCTAACTATGGCTACACCTTC
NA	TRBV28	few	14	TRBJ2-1	CASSPRTGRDEQFF	TGTGCCAGCAGTCCGCGGACAGGGAGGGATGAGCAGTTCTTC
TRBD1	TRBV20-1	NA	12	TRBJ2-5	CSADRVGETQYF	TGCAGTGCCGACAGGGTAGGGGAGACCCAGTACTTC
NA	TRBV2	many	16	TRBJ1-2	CASSGGLSPVGVGYTF	TGTGCCAGCTCCGGGGGCCTCTCACCCGTGGGGGTTGGCTACACCTTC
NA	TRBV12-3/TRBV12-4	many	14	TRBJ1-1	CASSGPDSPTEAFF	TGTGCCAGCAGTGGGCCAGACAGCCCCACTGAAGCTTTCTTT
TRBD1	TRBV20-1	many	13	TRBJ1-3	CSAIRQGLNTIYF	TGCAGTGCTATACGACAGGGTTTAAACACCATATATTTT
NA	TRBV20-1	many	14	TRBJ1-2	CSGPRGAKDYGYTF	TGCAGTGGGCCGCGGGGGGCGAAGGACTATGGCTACACCTTC
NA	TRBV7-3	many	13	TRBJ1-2	CASSSSSGGGYTF	TGTGCCAGCAGTTCTTCCTCCGGGGGAGGCTACACCTTC
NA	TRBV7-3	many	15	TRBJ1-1	CASSSQGTANTEAFF	TGTGCCAGCAGCTCGCAGGGTACCGCGAACACTGAAGCTTTCTTT
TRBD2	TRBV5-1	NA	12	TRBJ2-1	CAAGGGDNEQFF	TGCGCCGCCGGGGGGGGAGATAATGAGCAGTTCTTC